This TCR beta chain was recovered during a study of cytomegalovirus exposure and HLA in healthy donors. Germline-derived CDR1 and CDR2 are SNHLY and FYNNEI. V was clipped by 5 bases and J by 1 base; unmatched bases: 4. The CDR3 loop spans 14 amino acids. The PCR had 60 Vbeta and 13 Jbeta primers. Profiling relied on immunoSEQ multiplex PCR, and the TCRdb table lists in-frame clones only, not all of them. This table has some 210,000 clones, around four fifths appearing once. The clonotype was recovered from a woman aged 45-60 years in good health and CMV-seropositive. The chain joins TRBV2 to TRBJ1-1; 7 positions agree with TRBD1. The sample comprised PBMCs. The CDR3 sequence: CASSSDRANTEAFF. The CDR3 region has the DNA TGTGCCAGCAGTTCCGACAGGGCGAACACTGAAGCTTTCTTT.